This T cell receptor beta chain was sequenced during a study of shared T cell receptors in the human thymus. Repertoires were generated with immunoSEQ multiplex PCR, while TCRdb's copy carries only in-frame clones and drops some. Among 700,000 or so clones listed, over 75% were seen once. These data also featured in a second study, about human thymus T cells. This second study notes: From resections taken during corrective heart surgery, the thymus tissue was obtained.

Sequences were obtained from thymocytes. The TCR originated in a girl under three years old with a congenital heart defect.

In nucleotides, the CDR3 is TGCGCCAGCATGGACAGGGGCATGAATCAGCCCCAGCATTTT. Translating it yields CASMDRGMNQPQHF. J is TRBJ1-5 and V is TRBV10-2; 9 bases are shared with TRBD1. Germline V CDR1 and CDR2: WSHSY, SAAADI. Unmatched junction bases numbered 5, after V lost 7 bases and J lost 4 bases. The CDR3 extends over 14 amino acids.